These 8 T cell receptor beta chains came from one sample sequenced in a study of multiple sclerosis patients with progressive multifocal leukoencephalopathy. The time point was: 6 months of natalizumab therapy. Clones were read by immunoSEQ multiplex PCR, and TCRdb kept only the in-frame ones, dropping some. The sample consists of some 30,000 clones, about nine tenths of them appearing once. The sample in question was PBMCs, obtained from a patient treated with natalizumab. All receptors come from a human donor with multiple sclerosis.

This clone was seen once. The rearrangement links TRBV7-9 to TRBJ2-7; 7 bases align to TRBD2. Germline loops: CDR1 SEHNR, CDR2 FQNEAQ (reference sequence). The CDR3 is 15 amino acids. Germline trimming cut 2 bases from V and 5 bases from J; bases unmatched to any gene: 9. The CDR3 loop reads CASSLRNSAGDEQYF. The CDR3 nucleotides read TGTGCCAGCAGCTTACGTAATTCTGCGGGGGACGAGCAGTACTTC.

The gene calls are TRBV13 and TRBJ1-2; 7 bases agree with TRBD1. Trimming took 5 bases from V and 3 from J; bases not matched to a gene: 9. This CDR3 has 15 amino acids. Germline CDR1 reads PRHDT; CDR2 reads FYEKMQ (reference sequence). CDR3 residues: CASSPYGTADYGYTF. The DNA for the CDR3 is TGTGCCAGCAGCCCCTACGGGACAGCAGACTATGGCTACACCTTC.

The gene calls are TRBV6-5 and TRBJ2-7; tentatively, D is TRBD2 (5 bases). CDR1 MNHEY and CDR2 SVGAGI come from the germline V gene. V was trimmed by 6 bases and J by 4 bases, leaving 13 bases between them. This CDR3 comprises 13 residues. CDR3 sequence: CASSHGGLYEQYF. In DNA form, the CDR3 reads TGTGCCAGCAGCCACGGCGGGTTGTACGAGCAGTACTTC.

This chain links TRBV7-9 with TRBJ1-1; D is ambiguous. This CDR3 region has 12 residues. V lost 5 bases, J lost 10 bases, and 14 bases lay in between. CDR1 SEHNR and CDR2 FQNEAQ come from the germline V gene (reference sequence). The CDR3 DNA is TGTGCCAGCAGCCCGGACGGACGTAGAGCTTTCTTT. It encodes CASSPDGRRAFF.

This chain joins TRBV11-2 and TRBJ2-3, with TRBD2 matching over 11 bases. The CDR3 runs to 17 residues. Trimming at V came to 2 bases and at J to 0 bases, leaving 4 bases not matched to a gene. CDR1 is SGHAT, CDR2 FQNNGV, per germline. The CDR3 region is CASSLLASGRSTDTQYF. CDR3 DNA sequence: TGTGCCAGCAGCTTACTTGCTAGCGGGAGGAGCACAGATACGCAGTATTTT.

V is TRBV25-1 and J is TRBJ2-5, with 10 bases fitting TRBD2. The closer fit of TRBJ2-7 to the DNA end suggests the J call may be wrong. Germline V gives CDR1 MGHDK, CDR2 SYGVNS. The CDR3 length is 15 residues. The CDR3 reads CASSEHASGSYEQYF. The CDR3 DNA reads TGTGCCAGCAGTGAACACGCTAGCGGGAGCTACGAGCAGTACTTC.

This clone appeared a single time. This chain links TRBV19 with TRBJ1-2; no firm D call. V lost 11 bases and J 8 bases, leaving 18 bases between the germline ends. The CDR3 has 12 amino acids. In germline, CDR1 is LNHDA, CDR2 SQIVND (reference sequence). The CDR3 DNA reads as TGTGCCTCTGGCCAGGCAGCCTTAGGCTACACCTTC. This gives the protein CASGQAALGYTF.

V is TRBV28 and J is TRBJ2-2; D could derive from TRBD1 or TRBD2 (5 bases each). Trimming removed 5 bases from V and 6 bases from J, with 16 bases in between. Germline-derived CDR1 and CDR2 are MDHEN and SYDVKM. This CDR3 is built from 15 residues. CDR3 DNA sequence: TGTGCCAGCAGTCCCTCTGGATCGGGGCCCGGGGAGCTGTTTTTT. It yields the protein CASSPSGSGPGELFF. Variable domain in full (rest from reference TRBV28 and TRBJ2-2): DVKVTQSSRYLVKRTGEKVFLECVQDMDHENMFWYRQDPGLGLRLIYFSYDVKMKEKGDIPEGYSVSREKKERFSLILESASTNQTSMYLCASSPSGSGPGELFFGEGSRLTVL.